The 24 T cell receptor beta chains below were found in one sample sequenced in a study of cytomegalovirus exposure and HLA in healthy donors (dated by TCRdb to between 2016 and 2019). The library was generated by the immunoSEQ multiplex PCR assay. For the multiplex PCR, a mixture combining 60 forward primers for TCR Vbeta segments and 13 reverse primers for TCR Jbeta segments was used. In TCRdb, the immuneACCESS table is reduced to in-frame sequences with V and J assigned. These tables do not hold every clone; where another copy was compared, an unresolved V gene accounts for under half, and the others remain unexplained. This sample gives roughly 89,000 clones in total; approximately 80% of them show up just once. Around 2% of the sample is held by the ten biggest clonotypes. The sample consisted of PBMCs. Receptors were obtained from a man aged 18 to 29 in good health and CMV-seronegative.

The chain links TRBV6-1 to TRBJ1-1, with D perhaps TRBD1 (5 bases). This CDR3 has 14 residues. Germline CDR1 reads MNHNS; CDR2 reads SASEGT. V dropped 6 bases and J dropped 4 bases, with 15 bases sitting between them. Written as DNA, the CDR3 is TGTGCCAGCAGCCGGACGGGGGGGTCCACTGAAGCTTTCTTT. Residues: CASSRTGGSTEAFF.

The chain employs TRBV4-1 and TRBJ2-1; weak D call: TRBD1 (6 bases). V lost 1 base to trimming and J lost 2 bases, with 9 bases between them. Germline values: CDR1 MGHRA, CDR2 YSYEKL. CDR3 length: 15 amino acids. The chain's CDR3 is CASSQGGTTYNEQFF. CDR3 in DNA: TGCGCCAGCAGCCAAGGAGGGACAACCTACAATGAGCAGTTCTTC.

The J gene is TRBJ2-7, the V gene TRBV4-1; D possibly corresponds to TRBD1 (6 bases). This CDR3 has 13 residues. Trimming left V 1 base short and J 8 bases short, with 12 bases between. Germline V lookup: CDR1 MGHRA, CDR2 YSYEKL. As DNA, the CDR3 is TGCGCCAGCAGCCAAGCCCAGGGGATCCAGCAGTACTTC. It specifies CASSQAQGIQQYF.

V is TRBV2 and J is TRBJ1-5; 9 positions match TRBD1. Germline CDR1 SNHLY, CDR2 FYNNEI. The V gene end was trimmed by 5 bases and the J gene end by 6 bases; junction bases not matched to a gene: 5. The CDR3 is 14 amino acids. The CDR3 region is CASSRTGVSQPQHF. The CDR3 coding sequence is TGTGCCAGCAGTCGGACAGGGGTAAGTCAGCCCCAGCATTTT.

This rearrangement joins TRBV6-5 to TRBJ2-1; 13 nucleotides agree with TRBD2. Germline-derived CDR1 and CDR2 are MNHEY and SVGAGI. CDR3 size: 15 residues. Losses at the gene ends were 6 bases for V and 8 bases for J; bases not matched to a gene: 7. The CDR3 coding sequence is TGTGCCAGCAGCCTCGGACTAGCGGGGGAGGATGAGCAGTTCTTC. It codes for CASSLGLAGEDEQFF.

The rearrangement joins TRBV4-2 to TRBJ2-2, with 9 nucleotides matching TRBD2. Germline CDR1 and CDR2: LGHNA and YNFKEQ. This CDR3 comprises 15 residues. V shed 5 bases and J 4 bases; nucleotides not matched to a gene: 5. CDR3 protein: CASSEAGGPTGELFF. CDR3 DNA: TGTGCCAGCAGCGAAGCGGGGGGCCCCACCGGGGAGCTGTTTTTT.

J is TRBJ1-3 and V is TRBV6-1; no clear D gene. The germline V gene has CDR1 MNHNS and CDR2 SASEGT. Trimming stripped 2 bases from V and 0 bases from J, with 8 bases between. The CDR3 runs 15 residues. The CDR3 is CASSEHQVSGNTIYF. In DNA form, the CDR3 reads TGTGCCAGCAGTGAACACCAGGTCTCTGGAAACACCATATATTTT.

The chain is built from TRBV28 and TRBJ2-3; 9 bases match TRBD1. Per germline, CDR1 MDHEN and CDR2 SYDVKM. This CDR3 contains 13 residues. V was clipped by 8 bases and J by 4 bases; unmatched bases: 4. This chain's CDR3 is CASHRTGADTQYF. The CDR3 DNA reads TGTGCCAGCCACCGGACAGGGGCAGATACGCAGTATTTT.

The rearrangement links TRBV27 to TRBJ1-4; TRBD1 matches 9 bases. After removal of 2 bases from V and 4 bases from J, the junction contained 2 bases not matched to a gene. The CDR3 has 15 amino acids. The germline CDR1 and CDR2 sequences are MNHEY and SMNVEV (reference sequence). The CDR3 nucleotides read TGTGCCAGCAGTTTACAGGGACAGGGTAATGAAAAACTGTTTTTT. It specifies CASSLQGQGNEKLFF.

The rearrangement uses TRBV19 and TRBJ1-2, with unresolved D. CDR3 length: 17 amino acids. Germline loops: CDR1 LNHDA, CDR2 SQIVND (reference sequence). Trimming took 3 bases from V and 3 from J, leaving 20 bases between them. CDR3 amino acids: CASSIVGKPFGDYGYTF. The CDR3 region has the DNA TGTGCCAGTAGTATTGTTGGTAAACCCTTCGGGGACTATGGCTACACCTTC.

This chain uses TRBV9 with TRBJ2-7, with D unclear. The germline gives CDR1 SGDLS, CDR2 YYNGEE. This CDR3 comprises 14 residues. Trimming removed 1 base from V and 0 bases from J, with 8 bases in between. CDR3 DNA: TGTGCCAGCAGCGTAACGGCTAGCTCCTACGAGCAGTACTTC. Its protein is CASSVTASSYEQYF.

The V call is TRBV18, the J call TRBJ2-1, with 7 positions matching TRBD1. Germline V CDR1 and CDR2: KGHSH, LQKENI. V shed 8 bases and J 5 bases; nucleotides not matched to a gene: 9. This CDR3 contains 14 residues. The CDR3 DNA reads as TGTGCCAGCACCCCGGGACAGCCTCACAATGAGCAGTTCTTC. Protein product: CASTPGQPHNEQFF.

This chain uses TRBV21-1 with TRBJ2-4; the table's D gene call, TRBD1, was not cross checked with the DNA. TRBV21-1 is marked as a pseudogene. The CDR3 length is 15 residues. The CDR3 DNA is TGTGCCAGCAGCACCCCGGACAGGGGAAAAAACATTCAGTACTTC. Amino acids: CASSTPDRGKNIQYF.

The chain joins TRBV2 to TRBJ1-4; a weak D match, TRBD1 (5 bases). Looked up from germline, CDR1 is SNHLY and CDR2 is FYNNEI. Trimming removed 6 bases from V and 6 bases from J, with 17 bases in between. The CDR3 runs to 15 residues. This chain's CDR3 is CASRARQNRDEKLFF. CDR3 sequence (DNA): TGTGCCAGCAGGGCGCGACAGAATCGAGATGAAAAACTGTTTTTT.

This clone has more than one count but fewer than ten. The chain is built from TRBV2 and TRBJ2-1; possible D gene TRBD2, 5 bases. The CDR3 loop spans 15 amino acids. Germline CDR1 is SNHLY and CDR2 is FYNNEI. V was shortened by 0 bases and J by 9 bases, with 15 bases between the two germline ends. Here the CDR3 reads CASSEATGVVGEQFF. As DNA, the CDR3 is TGTGCCAGCAGTGAAGCCACCGGGGTAGTGGGTGAGCAGTTCTTC. Combining the CDR3 with reference TRBV2 and TRBJ2-1 gives the whole variable domain EPEVTQTPSHQVTQMGQEVILRCVPISNHLYFYWYRQILGQKVEFLVSFYNNEISEKSEIFDDQFSVERPDGSNFTLKIRSTKLEDSAMYFCASSEATGVVGEQFFGPGTRLTVL.

V usage is TRBV6-5 and J usage is TRBJ1-5; D is unresolved. This CDR3 has 14 residues. V was pared by 2 bases and J by 0 bases, with 5 bases between. The germline V gene has CDR1 MNHEY and CDR2 SVGAGI. CDR3 in DNA: TGTGCCAGCAGTTACCGAGCTAGCAATCAGCCCCAGCATTTT. Amino acids: CASSYRASNQPQHF.

This CDR3 reads CASSSPGLAGGPGTGELFF. In nucleotides, the CDR3 is TGTGCCAGCAGCTCACCGGGACTAGCGGGGGGGCCGGGAACCGGGGAGCTGTTTTTT. The chain has TRBV11-3 and TRBJ2-2; 16 nucleotides line up with TRBD2. This CDR3 comprises 19 residues. Unmatched junction bases numbered 10, after V lost 4 bases and J lost 5 bases. CDR1 is SGHNT and CDR2 is YENEEA in the germline V gene.

This chain uses TRBV18 with TRBJ2-7, with D maybe TRBD2 (5 bases). Germline V lookup: CDR1 KGHSH, CDR2 LQKENI. Trimming stripped 6 bases from V and 3 bases from J, with 12 bases between. This CDR3 comprises 13 residues. This CDR3 is CASSPYTSYEQYF. The CDR3 coding sequence is TGTGCCAGCTCGCCATATACTAGCTACGAGCAGTACTTC.

The rearrangement links TRBV27 to TRBJ2-7; D is possibly TRBD1 (6 bases). Trimming removed 5 bases at V and 0 bases at J, with 11 bases between. The CDR3 sequence is 14 residues long. In germline, CDR1 is MNHEY, CDR2 SMNVEV (reference sequence). The CDR3 reads CASSRQARSYEQYF. CDR3 sequence (DNA): TGTGCCAGCAGTCGACAGGCCCGCTCCTACGAGCAGTACTTC.

CDR3: CASSVGTGVASTGSQYF. Here the CDR3 DNA reads TGTGCCAGCAGCGTAGGGACGGGGGTAGCGTCGACTGGCTCCCAGTACTTC. The chain carries TRBV9 and TRBJ2-5; a possible D gene is TRBD2 (6 bases). Trimming stripped 0 bases from V and 9 bases from J, with 24 bases between. There are 17 residues in the CDR3. Germline lookup yields CDR1 SGDLS and CDR2 YYNGEE.

V and J are TRBV6-1 and TRBJ2-1, with 13 bases lining up with TRBD2. V lost 8 bases to trimming and J lost 2 bases; unmatched junction nucleotides: 3. Germline V gene sequence: CDR1 MNHNS, CDR2 SASEGT. This CDR3 is built from 15 residues. CDR3: CASEGTSGTYNEQFF. The CDR3 region has the DNA TGTGCCAGCGAGGGGACTAGCGGGACCTACAATGAGCAGTTCTTC.

The rearrangement joins TRBV29-1 to TRBJ1-2; D perhaps matches TRBD1 (5 bases). Germline loops: CDR1 SQVTM, CDR2 ANQGSEA. This CDR3 spans 12 amino acids. Trimming shortened V by 6 bases and J by 6 bases, and 14 bases separated the two germline ends. In DNA form, the CDR3 reads TGCAGCGTGGGGGGTGGGAAGGATGGCTACACCTTC. Amino acid sequence: CSVGGGKDGYTF.

This chain joins TRBV12-5 and TRBJ2-3; TRBD2 aligns across 14 bases. The V gene end was trimmed by 5 bases and the J gene end by 7 bases; junction bases not matched to a gene: 5. CDR1 is LGHNT and CDR2 is FRNRAP in the germline V gene. The CDR3 is made up of 15 amino acids. DNA for the CDR3: TGTGCTAGTGGTCCGGGGACTAGCGGGGGATATACGCAGTATTTT. Its protein product is CASGPGTSGGYTQYF.

The chain couples TRBV9 to TRBJ1-1, with TRBD1 identical over 11 bases. Germline values: CDR1 SGDLS, CDR2 YYNGEE. With 6 bases clipped from V and 1 base from J, the junction kept 5 bases outside the gene matches. The CDR3 is made up of 15 amino acids. The CDR3 DNA is TGTGCCAGCACCCGGACAGGGGGCCCGAACACTGAAGCTTTCTTT. As protein: CASTRTGGPNTEAFF.